Each of the 3 T cell receptor beta chains below was sequenced from the same sample in a study of cytomegalovirus exposure and HLA in healthy donors. PCR was performed using 60 Vbeta and 13 Jbeta primers. TCRdb keeps only in-frame clones here, not all; method: immunoSEQ multiplex PCR. The sample yields roughly 120,000 clones, more than 65% seen once. Material for sequencing was PBMCs. Receptors were obtained from a human donor in good health.

In its sample, this clone was seen a few times. V gene TRBV10-2 combines with J gene TRBJ2-1; 9 nucleotides match TRBD2. Losses at the gene ends were 2 bases for V and 8 bases for J; bases not matched to a gene: 10. Germline V gives CDR1 WSHSY, CDR2 SAAADI. The CDR3 length is 16 residues. Written as DNA, the CDR3 is TGCGCCAGCAGTGAGAGGGTAGCGGGAGTTCGCGATGAGCAGTTCTTC. It codes for CASSERVAGVRDEQFF.

This clone was seen once. The V and J genes are TRBV19 and TRBJ2-7; the D gene is possibly TRBD1 (6 bases). V dropped 1 base and J dropped 1 base, with 20 bases sitting between them. Germline CDR1 is LNHDA and CDR2 is SQIVND (reference sequence). This CDR3 comprises 18 residues. CDR3 amino acids: CASSIGGHSAAPSYEQYF. Here the CDR3 DNA reads TGTGCCAGTAGTATAGGGGGGCACTCCGCGGCCCCATCCTACGAGCAGTACTTC.

V and J are TRBV29-1 and TRBJ2-5; TRBD1 might be the D (6 bases). Germline V gene sequence: CDR1 SQVTM, CDR2 ANQGSEA. Trimming shortened V by 4 bases and J by 5 bases, and 17 bases separated the two germline ends. The CDR3 covers 14 residues. DNA for the CDR3: TGCAGCGTTGCGCCTACACAGGGATGGGAGACCCAGTACTTC. It codes for CSVAPTQGWETQYF.